This TCR beta chain emerged from a study of blood T cell repertoires in COVID-19. With 4 bases removed from V and 0 bases from J, the gap between germline ends came to 8 bases. The CDR3 extends over 14 amino acids. Germline CDR1 SEHNR, CDR2 FQNEAQ (reference sequence). Produced via immunoSEQ multiplex PCR; TCRdb's table is partial and in-frame only. The sample lists about 380,000 clones, 85% to 90% occurring once. Sequenced input: PBMCs or T cells enriched from blood (not recorded which). The clonotype originates from a woman under 30 who had recovered from COVID-19. The rearrangement joins TRBV7-9 to TRBJ2-3; D is perhaps TRBD2 (6 bases). CDR3 loop: CASSSAGSTDTQYF. In DNA form, the CDR3 reads TGTGCCAGCAGCTCCGCGGGAAGCACAGATACGCAGTATTTT. Looking up the rest from reference TRBV7-9 and TRBJ2-3 gives the full variable domain: DTGVSQNPRHKITKRGQNVTFRCDPISEHNRLYWYRQTLGQGPEFLTYFQNEAQLEKSRLLSDRFSAERPKGSFSTLEIQRTEQGDSAMYLCASSSAGSTDTQYFGPGTRLTVL.